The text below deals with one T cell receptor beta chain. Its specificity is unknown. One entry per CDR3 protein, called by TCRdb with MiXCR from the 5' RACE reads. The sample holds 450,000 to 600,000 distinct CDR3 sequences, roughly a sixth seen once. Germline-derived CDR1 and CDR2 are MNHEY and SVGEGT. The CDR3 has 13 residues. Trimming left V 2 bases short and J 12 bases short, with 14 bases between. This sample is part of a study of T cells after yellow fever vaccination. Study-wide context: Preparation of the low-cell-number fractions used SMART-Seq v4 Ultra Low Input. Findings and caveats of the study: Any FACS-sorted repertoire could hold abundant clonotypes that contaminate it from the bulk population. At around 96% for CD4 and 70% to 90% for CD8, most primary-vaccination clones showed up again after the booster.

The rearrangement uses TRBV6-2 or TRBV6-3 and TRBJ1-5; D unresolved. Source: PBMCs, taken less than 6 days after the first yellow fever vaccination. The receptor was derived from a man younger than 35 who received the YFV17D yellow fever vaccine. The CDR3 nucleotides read TGTGCCAGCAGTTACAGGGTTAATCGGCACCAGCATTTT. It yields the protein CASSYRVNRHQHF.